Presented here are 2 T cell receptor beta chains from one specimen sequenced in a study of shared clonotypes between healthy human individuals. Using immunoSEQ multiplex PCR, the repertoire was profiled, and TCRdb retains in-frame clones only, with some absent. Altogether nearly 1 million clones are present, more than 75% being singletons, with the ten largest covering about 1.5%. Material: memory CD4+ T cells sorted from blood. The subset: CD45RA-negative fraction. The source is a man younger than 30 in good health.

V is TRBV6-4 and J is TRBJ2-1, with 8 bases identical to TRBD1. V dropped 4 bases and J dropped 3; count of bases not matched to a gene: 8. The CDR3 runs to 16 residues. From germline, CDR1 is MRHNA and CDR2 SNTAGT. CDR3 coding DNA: TGTGCCAGCAGTGCCACCGGGACAGGCTTCTACAATGAGCAGTTCTTC. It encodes CASSATGTGFYNEQFF.

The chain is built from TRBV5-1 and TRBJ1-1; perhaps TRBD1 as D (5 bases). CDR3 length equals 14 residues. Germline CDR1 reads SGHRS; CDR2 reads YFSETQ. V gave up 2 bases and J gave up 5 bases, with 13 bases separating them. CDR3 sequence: CASSLGGALTEAFF. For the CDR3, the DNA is TGCGCCAGCAGCTTAGGTGGGGCGCTTACTGAAGCTTTCTTT.